The present entry profiles one T cell receptor (beta chain) with its context. The repertoire was sequenced with immunoSEQ multiplex PCR; TCRdb's copy has only in-frame clones and lacks some. This table has some 130,000 clones, roughly 92% appearing once. The data are from a study of control samples from healthy donors and cancer patients. CDR1 is MNHNY, CDR2 SVGAGI, per germline (reference sequence). V was pared by 6 bases and J by 8 bases, with 9 bases of the junction left unmatched. This CDR3 region has 14 residues. The specimen sequenced was blood. The chain uses TRBV6-6 and TRBJ2-7; 11 nucleotides line up with TRBD2. The TCR sequence derives from a man younger than 35 in good health. For the CDR3, the DNA is TGTGCCAGCAGAACTAGCGGGGGCAAACCCCAGCAGTACTTC. Translating gives CASRTSGGKPQQYF.